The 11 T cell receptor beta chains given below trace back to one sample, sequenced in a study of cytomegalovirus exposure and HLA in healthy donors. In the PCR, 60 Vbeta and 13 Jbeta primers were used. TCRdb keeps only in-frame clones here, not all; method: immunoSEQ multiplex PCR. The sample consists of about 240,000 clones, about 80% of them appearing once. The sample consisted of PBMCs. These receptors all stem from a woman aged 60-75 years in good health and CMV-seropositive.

The CDR3 region has the DNA TGTGCTAGTGGCTTCTTGATTACCGGCCTCGGGAATGAGCAGTTCTTC. Amino acids: CASGFLITGLGNEQFF. The J gene is TRBJ2-1, the V gene TRBV12-5, with D unclear. The V gene's germline CDR1 is LGHNT and CDR2 FRNRAP. The germline V and J ends were trimmed by 6 bases and 7 bases, with 22 bases remaining between them. CDR3 size: 16 residues.

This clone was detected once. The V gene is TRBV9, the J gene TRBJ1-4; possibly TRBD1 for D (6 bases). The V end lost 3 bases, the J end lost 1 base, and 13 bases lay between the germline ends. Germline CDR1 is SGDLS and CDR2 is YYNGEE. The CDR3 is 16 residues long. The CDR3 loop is CASSAGVGKTNEKLFF. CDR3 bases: TGTGCCAGCAGCGCAGGGGTTGGGAAAACTAATGAAAAACTGTTTTTT. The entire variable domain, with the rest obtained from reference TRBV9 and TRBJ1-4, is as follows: DSGVTQTPKHLITATGQRVTLRCSPRSGDLSVYWYQQSLDQGLQFLIQYYNGEERAKGNILERFSAQQFPDLHSELNLSSLELGDSALYFCASSAGVGKTNEKLFFGSGTQLSVL.

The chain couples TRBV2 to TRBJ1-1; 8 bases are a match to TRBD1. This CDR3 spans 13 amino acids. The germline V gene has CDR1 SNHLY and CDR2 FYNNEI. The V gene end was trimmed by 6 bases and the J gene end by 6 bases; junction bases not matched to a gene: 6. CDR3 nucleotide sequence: TGTGCCAGCAGAGACGACAGGGGCGCTGAAGCTTTCTTT. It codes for CASRDDRGAEAFF.

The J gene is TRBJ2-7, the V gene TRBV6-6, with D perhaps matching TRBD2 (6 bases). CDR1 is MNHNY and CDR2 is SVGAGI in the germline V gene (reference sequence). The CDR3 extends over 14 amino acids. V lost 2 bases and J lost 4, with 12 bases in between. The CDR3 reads CASSYGSGLYEQYF. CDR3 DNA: TGTGCCAGCAGTTACGGTAGCGGACTTTACGAGCAGTACTTC.

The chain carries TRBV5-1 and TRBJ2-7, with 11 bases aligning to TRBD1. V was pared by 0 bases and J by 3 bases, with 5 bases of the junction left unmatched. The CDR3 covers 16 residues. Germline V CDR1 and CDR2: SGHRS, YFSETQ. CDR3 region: CASSLGGTGGNYEQYF. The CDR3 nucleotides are TGCGCCAGCAGCTTGGGAGGGACAGGGGGTAACTACGAGCAGTACTTC.

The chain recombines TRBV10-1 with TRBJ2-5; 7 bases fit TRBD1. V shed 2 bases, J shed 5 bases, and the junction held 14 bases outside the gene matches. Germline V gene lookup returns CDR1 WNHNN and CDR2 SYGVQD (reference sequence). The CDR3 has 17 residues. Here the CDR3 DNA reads TGCGCCAGCAGTGAGACAACCGGGACAGAGGGCTTTGAGACCCAGTACTTC. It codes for CASSETTGTEGFETQYF.

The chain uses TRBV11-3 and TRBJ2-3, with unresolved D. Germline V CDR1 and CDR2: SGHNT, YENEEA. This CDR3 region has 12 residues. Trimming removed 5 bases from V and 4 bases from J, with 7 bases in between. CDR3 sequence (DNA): TGTGCCAGCAGCCCAGACTCAGATACGCAGTATTTT. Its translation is CASSPDSDTQYF.

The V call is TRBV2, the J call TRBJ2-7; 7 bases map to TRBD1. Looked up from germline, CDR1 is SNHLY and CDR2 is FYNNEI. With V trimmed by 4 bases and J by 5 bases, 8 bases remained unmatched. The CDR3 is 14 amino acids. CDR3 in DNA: TGTGCCAGCAGTGTAAGACAGGGACACGACGAGCAGTACTTC. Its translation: CASSVRQGHDEQYF.

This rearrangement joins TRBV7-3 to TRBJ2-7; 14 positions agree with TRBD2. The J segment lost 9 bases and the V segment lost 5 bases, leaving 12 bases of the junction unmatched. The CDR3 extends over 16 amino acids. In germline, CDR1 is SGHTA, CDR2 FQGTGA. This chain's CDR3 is CASSPTGTSGRSGQYF. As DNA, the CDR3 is TGTGCCAGCAGCCCAACTGGGACTAGCGGGAGATCGGGGCAGTACTTC.

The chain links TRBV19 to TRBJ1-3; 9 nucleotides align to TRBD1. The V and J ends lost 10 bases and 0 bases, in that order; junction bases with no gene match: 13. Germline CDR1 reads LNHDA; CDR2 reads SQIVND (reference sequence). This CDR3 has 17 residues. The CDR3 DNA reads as TGTGCCACATCCGGGACAGGGACTGCCTACTCTGGAAACACCATATATTTT. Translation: CATSGTGTAYSGNTIYF.

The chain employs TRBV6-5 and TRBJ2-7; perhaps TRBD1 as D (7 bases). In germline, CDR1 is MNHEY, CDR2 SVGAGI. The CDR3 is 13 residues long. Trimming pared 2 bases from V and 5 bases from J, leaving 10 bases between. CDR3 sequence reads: CASSYTRGDEQYF. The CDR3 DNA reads TGTGCCAGCAGTTACACCAGGGGGGACGAGCAGTACTTC.